This T cell receptor (beta chain) was recorded in a study of CD8 T cells in Susac syndrome. Peripheral blood CD8+ and CD4+ T cells were profiled by TCR beta sequencing. Treatment-naive patients with stable or active relapsing-remitting disease were the multiple sclerosis controls. TEMRA cells underwent FACS enrichment and CD8+ and CD4+ T cells underwent negative isolation. The count of this clonotype is one. An amount of RNA that ranged from roughly 0.5 to 1 ug was reverse transcribed with random hexamers. A multiplex approach, immunoSEQ multiplex PCR, amplified TCR beta CDR3 across 54 Vbeta and 13 Jbeta. TCRdb called the immunoSEQ multiplex PCR reads again in MiXCR, with one record for every CDR3 protein. Of around 270,000 distinct CDR3 sequences listed, about 89% were seen once; the top ten hold 0.18%. CDR3 length: 14 amino acids. V trimming: 5 bases; J trimming: 4 bases; junction bases outside the gene matches: 4. Germline CDR1 reads ENHRY; CDR2 reads SYGVKD.

Specimen: CD8+ T cells from PBMCs. The clonotype originates from a human donor with multiple sclerosis. The chain couples TRBV10-3 to TRBJ2-1, with 8 bases fitting TRBD2. The CDR3 spells CAISTSGPYNEQFF. In DNA form, the CDR3 reads TGTGCCATCAGTACTAGCGGACCTTACAATGAGCAGTTCTTC.